This record concerns one TCR beta chain sequence. Participants had their cohort set by participant-reported clinical history. This entry is derived from a study of blood T cell repertoires in COVID-19. Study context: From T cells, B-cell-depleted T cells, or PBMCs came the material, which was cDNA or gDNA.

Assay: immunoSEQ multiplex PCR; the TCRdb copy retains only in-frame clones and omits some. Of hundreds of thousands of clones detected, less than 90% appear once; the ten largest clones hold more than 0.9%. The sequenced material came from PBMCs or T cells enriched from blood (not recorded which). The TCR was taken from a woman aged 30 to 39 who had recovered from COVID-19.

CDR3 residues: CASSPRQIMNTEAFF. In DNA, the CDR3 is TGTGCCAGCAGCCCCCGACAGATCATGAACACTGAAGCTTTCTTT. The chain combines TRBV3-1 (or the pseudogene TRBV3-2) with TRBJ1-1; a possible D gene is TRBD1 (5 bases). V was shortened by 4 bases and J by 0 bases, with 12 bases between the two germline ends. The CDR3 extends over 15 amino acids. Germline V gives CDR1 LGHDT, CDR2 YNNKEL (reference sequence).